The clone carrying this T cell receptor (beta chain) occurred once. The repertoire was sequenced with immunoSEQ multiplex PCR; TCRdb's copy has only in-frame clones and lacks some. Of about 240,000 clones in the sample, approximately 86% were seen once. These data are taken from a study of blood T cell repertoires in COVID-19. Germline loops: CDR1 MGHRA, CDR2 YSYEKL. This CDR3 is 19 amino acids long. V shed 1 base and J 3 bases; nucleotides not matched to a gene: 8. The clonotype was recovered from a woman aged 40 to 50 with acute COVID-19. This chain uses TRBV4-1 with TRBJ2-6; 11 bases align to TRBD1. Sequences were obtained from PBMCs or T cells enriched from blood (not recorded which). The chain's CDR3 is CASSQAPGQGGLGANVLTF. For the CDR3, the DNA is TGCGCCAGCAGCCAAGCTCCGGGACAGGGGGGTCTTGGGGCCAACGTCCTGACTTTC.